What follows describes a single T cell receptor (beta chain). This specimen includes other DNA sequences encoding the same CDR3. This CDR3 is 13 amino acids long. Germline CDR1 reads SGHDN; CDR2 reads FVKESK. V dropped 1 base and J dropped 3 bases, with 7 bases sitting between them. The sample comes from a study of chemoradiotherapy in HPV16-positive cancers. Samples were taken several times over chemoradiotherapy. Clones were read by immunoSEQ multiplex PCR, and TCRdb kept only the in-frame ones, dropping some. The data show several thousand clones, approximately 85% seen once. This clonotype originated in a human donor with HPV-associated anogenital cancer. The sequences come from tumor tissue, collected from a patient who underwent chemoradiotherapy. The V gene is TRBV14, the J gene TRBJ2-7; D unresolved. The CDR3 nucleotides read TGTGCCAGCAGCCAAGTTCGCTTCTACGAGCAGTACTTC. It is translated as CASSQVRFYEQYF. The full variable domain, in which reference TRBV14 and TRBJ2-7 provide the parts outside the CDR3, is EAGVTQFPSHSVIEKGQTVTLRCDPISGHDNLYWYRRVMGKEIKFLLHFVKESKQDESGMPNNRFLAERTGGTYSTLKVQPAELEDSGVYFCASSQVRFYEQYFGPGTRLTVT.